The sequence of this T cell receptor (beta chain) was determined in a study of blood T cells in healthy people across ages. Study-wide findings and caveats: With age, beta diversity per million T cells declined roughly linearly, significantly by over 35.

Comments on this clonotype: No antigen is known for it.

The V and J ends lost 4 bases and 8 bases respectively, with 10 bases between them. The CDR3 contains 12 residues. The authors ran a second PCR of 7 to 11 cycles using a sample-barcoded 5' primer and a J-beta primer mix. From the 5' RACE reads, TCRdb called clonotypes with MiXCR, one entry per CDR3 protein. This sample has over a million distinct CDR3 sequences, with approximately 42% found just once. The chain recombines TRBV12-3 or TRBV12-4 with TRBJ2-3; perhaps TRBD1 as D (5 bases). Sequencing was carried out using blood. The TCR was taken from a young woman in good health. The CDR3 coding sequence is TGTGCCAGCAGTTCGCAGGGTGTTACGCAGTATTTT. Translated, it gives CASSSQGVTQYF.